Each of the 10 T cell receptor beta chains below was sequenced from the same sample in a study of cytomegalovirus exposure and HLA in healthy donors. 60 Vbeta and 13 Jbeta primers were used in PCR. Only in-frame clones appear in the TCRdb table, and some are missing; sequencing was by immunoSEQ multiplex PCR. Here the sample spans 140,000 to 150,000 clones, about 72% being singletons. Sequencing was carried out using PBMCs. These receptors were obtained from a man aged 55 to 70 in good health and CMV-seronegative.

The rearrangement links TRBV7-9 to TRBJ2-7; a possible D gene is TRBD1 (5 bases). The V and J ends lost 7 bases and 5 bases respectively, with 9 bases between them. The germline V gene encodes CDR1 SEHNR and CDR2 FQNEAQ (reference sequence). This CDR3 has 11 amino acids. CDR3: CASTQGNEQYF. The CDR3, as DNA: TGTGCCAGCACCCAGGGTAACGAGCAGTACTTC.

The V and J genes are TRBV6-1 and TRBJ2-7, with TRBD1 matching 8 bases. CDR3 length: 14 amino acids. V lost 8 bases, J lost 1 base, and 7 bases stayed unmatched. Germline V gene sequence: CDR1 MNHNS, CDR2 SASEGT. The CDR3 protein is CASLRTGTSYEQYF. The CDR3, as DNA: TGTGCCAGCTTACGGACAGGGACTTCCTACGAGCAGTACTTC.

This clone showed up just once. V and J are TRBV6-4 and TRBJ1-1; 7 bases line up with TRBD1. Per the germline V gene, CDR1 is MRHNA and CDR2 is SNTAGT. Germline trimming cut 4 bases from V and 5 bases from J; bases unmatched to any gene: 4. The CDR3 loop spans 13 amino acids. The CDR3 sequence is CASSVLTGTEAFF. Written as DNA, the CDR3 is TGTGCCAGCAGTGTCTTGACAGGGACTGAAGCTTTCTTT.

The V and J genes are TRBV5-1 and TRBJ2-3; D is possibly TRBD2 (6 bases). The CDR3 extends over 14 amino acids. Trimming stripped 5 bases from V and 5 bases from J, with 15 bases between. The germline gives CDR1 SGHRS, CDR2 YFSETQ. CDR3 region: CASREGAPGDTQYF. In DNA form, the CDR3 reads TGCGCCAGCAGGGAGGGAGCGCCGGGAGATACGCAGTATTTT.

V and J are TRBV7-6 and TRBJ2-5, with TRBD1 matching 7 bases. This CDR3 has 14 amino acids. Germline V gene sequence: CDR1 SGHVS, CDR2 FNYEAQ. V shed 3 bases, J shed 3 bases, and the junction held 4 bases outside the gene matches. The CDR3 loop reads CASSLSTGKETQYF. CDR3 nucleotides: TGTGCCAGCAGCTTGTCGACAGGGAAAGAGACCCAGTACTTC.

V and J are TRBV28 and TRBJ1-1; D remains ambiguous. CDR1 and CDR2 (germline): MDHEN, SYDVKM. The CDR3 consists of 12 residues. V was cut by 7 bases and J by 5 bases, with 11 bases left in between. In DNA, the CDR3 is TGTGCCAGCACCATCGGGGTTACTGAAGCTTTCTTT. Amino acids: CASTIGVTEAFF.

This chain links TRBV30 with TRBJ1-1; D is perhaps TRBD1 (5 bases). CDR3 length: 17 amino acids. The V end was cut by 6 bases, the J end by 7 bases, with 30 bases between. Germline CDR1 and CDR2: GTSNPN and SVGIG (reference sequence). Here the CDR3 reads CACFPRLVARQSREAFF. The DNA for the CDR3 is TGTGCCTGCTTTCCGAGGTTGGTGGCAAGACAGAGCCGTGAAGCTTTCTTT.

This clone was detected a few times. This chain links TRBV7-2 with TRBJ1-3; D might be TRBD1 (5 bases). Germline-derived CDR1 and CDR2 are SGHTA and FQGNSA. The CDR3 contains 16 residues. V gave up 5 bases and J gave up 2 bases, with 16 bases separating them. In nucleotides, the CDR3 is TGTGCCAGCAGCCCTGACAGAGAGGCTACTGGAAACACCATATATTTT. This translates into CASSPDREATGNTIYF.

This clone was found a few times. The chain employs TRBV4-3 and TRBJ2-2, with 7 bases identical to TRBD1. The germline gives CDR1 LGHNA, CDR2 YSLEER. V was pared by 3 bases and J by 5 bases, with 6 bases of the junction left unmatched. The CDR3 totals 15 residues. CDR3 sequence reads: CASSQDRWATGELFF. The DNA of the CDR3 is TGCGCCAGCAGCCAGGACAGGTGGGCGACCGGGGAGCTGTTTTTT.

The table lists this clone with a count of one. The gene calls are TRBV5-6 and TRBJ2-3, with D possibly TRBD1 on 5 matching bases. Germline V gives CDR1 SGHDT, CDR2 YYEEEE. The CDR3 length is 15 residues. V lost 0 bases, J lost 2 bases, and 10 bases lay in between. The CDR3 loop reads CASSLGQQNTDTQYF. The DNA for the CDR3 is TGTGCCAGCAGCTTGGGACAGCAAAACACAGATACGCAGTATTTT.